The rows below give T cell receptor beta chains drawn from one sample of a study of cytomegalovirus exposure and HLA in healthy donors. The data were produced by immunoSEQ multiplex PCR, yet TCRdb's version contains in-frame clones alone and is incomplete. The sample lists some 220,000 clones, around 80% occurring once. Input material: PBMCs. The origin of the receptors is a woman aged 55 to 70 in good health and CMV-seropositive. Both conserved end residues are part of each CDR3. D genes are given only for firm matches. Expanded clones are given a class, and other clones once, few, many or no size at all.

>TRBV29-1|TRBD1|TRBJ2-5|.
CSEGASRNQETQYF
TGCAGCGAGGGGGCCTCGAGAAACCAAGAGACCCAGTACTTC
>TRBV7-2|TRBD2|TRBJ2-5|.
CASSSTSGGMETQYF
TGTGCCAGCAGTTCTACTAGCGGGGGGATGGAGACCCAGTACTTC
>TRBV30|.|TRBJ1-4|.
CAWTGINEKLFF
TGTGCCTGGACGGGGATTAATGAAAAACTGTTTTTT
>TRBV9|.|TRBJ2-1|.
CASSGPTGMSYNEQFF
TGTGCCAGCAGCGGCCCCACAGGGATGTCCTACAATGAGCAGTTCTTC
>TRBV30|TRBD1|TRBJ2-4|.
CAWSLQGALAKNIQYF
TGTGCCTGGAGCCTACAGGGGGCCTTAGCCAAAAACATTCAGTACTTC
>TRBV5-1|.|TRBJ2-1|few
CASSLEPGSPYNEQFF
TGCGCCAGCAGCTTGGAACCCGGGAGCCCCTACAATGAGCAGTTCTTC
>TRBV5-1|TRBD1|TRBJ1-2|.
CASSLGDSPLYGYTF
TGCGCCAGCAGCTTGGGGGACAGCCCCCTCTATGGCTACACCTTC
>TRBV30|.|TRBJ1-1|.
CAWSVQGGWRTEAFF
TGTGCCTGGAGTGTACAAGGGGGATGGCGAACTGAAGCTTTCTTT
>TRBV5-4|.|TRBJ2-2|.
CASSPGGQGSLYTGELFF
TGTGCCAGCAGCCCTGGCGGTCAGGGGTCGTTGTACACCGGGGAGCTGTTTTTT
>TRBV7-2|.|TRBJ1-6|.
CASSLGVTYNSPLHF
TGTGCCAGCAGCTTAGGTGTGACTTATAATTCACCCCTCCACTTT
>TRBV9|.|TRBJ1-5|.
CASSASGATNQPQHF
TGTGCCAGCAGCGCTTCAGGGGCCACTAATCAGCCCCAGCATTTT
>TRBV19|TRBD1|TRBJ2-4|.
CASSPGTGALAKNIQYF
TGTGCCAGTAGTCCCGGGACAGGGGCTCTAGCCAAAAACATTCAGTACTTC
>TRBV25-1|TRBD1|TRBJ2-7|few
CASSELTGNEQYF
TGTGCCAGCAGTGAATTGACAGGGAACGAGCAGTACTTC
>TRBV5-6|TRBD2|TRBJ2-3|.
CASSLKTSGGVSDTQYF
TGTGCCAGCAGCTTAAAAACTAGCGGGGGGGTGTCAGATACGCAGTATTTT
>TRBV2|.|TRBJ1-5|.
CASSVGAGQPQHF
TGTGCCAGCAGTGTAGGGGCAGGGCAGCCCCAGCATTTT
>TRBV5-1|.|TRBJ1-2|.
CASSEDSPRGYGYTF
TGCGCCAGCAGCGAGGACAGCCCGAGAGGCTATGGCTACACCTTC
>TRBV6-1|.|TRBJ1-2|few
CASKIGQNYGYTF
TGTGCCAGCAAAATCGGACAGAATTATGGCTACACCTTC
>TRBV6-5|TRBD2|TRBJ2-1|.
CASGTSGRAQEQFF
TGTGCCAGCGGGACTAGCGGGAGGGCCCAGGAGCAGTTCTTC
>TRBV2|.|TRBJ2-2|.
CATIGGSAGTGELFF
TGTGCCACCATTGGGGGATCAGCGGGCACCGGGGAGCTGTTTTTT
>TRBV21-1|.|TRBJ2-7|.
CASTQWMAGTKADSYEQYF
TGTGCCAGCACCCAATGGATGGCAGGAACCAAGGCTGACTCCTACGAGCAGTACTTC
>TRBV7-9|TRBD2|TRBJ2-5|once
CASSLGPAGGQETQYF
TGTGCCAGCAGCTTAGGGCCAGCGGGGGGGCAGGAGACCCAGTACTTC
>TRBV5-5|.|TRBJ2-5|.
CASSPSGEEWETQYF
TGTGCCAGCAGCCCATCAGGGGAAGAGTGGGAGACCCAGTACTTC
>TRBV7-2|.|TRBJ2-3|few
CASSPTFADTQYF
TGTGCCAGCAGCCCCACTTTCGCGGATACGCAGTATTTT
>TRBV6-5|TRBD2|TRBJ2-2|.
CASSLLAGAGELFF
TGTGCCAGCAGTCTCCTAGCGGGAGCCGGGGAGCTGTTTTTT
>TRBV5-1|TRBD1|TRBJ2-7|.
CASSLTGGINEQYF
TGCGCCAGCAGCCTCACAGGGGGCATAAACGAGCAGTACTTC
>TRBV7-2|.|TRBJ2-3|.
CASSFVSTDTQYF
TGTGCCAGCAGCTTCGTTAGCACAGATACGCAGTATTTT
>TRBV6-5|TRBD1|TRBJ2-2|few
CASRGTGATGELFF
TGTGCCAGCAGGGGGACAGGAGCAACCGGGGAGCTGTTTTTT
>TRBV19|TRBD1|TRBJ1-1|.
CASSITGGASTEAFF
TGTGCCAGTAGTATAACAGGGGGCGCGAGCACTGAAGCTTTCTTT
>TRBV30|TRBD2|TRBJ2-3|few
CAWSEAGGKDTQYF
TGTGCCTGGAGTGAGGCGGGAGGAAAAGATACGCAGTATTTT
>TRBV11-2|.|TRBJ2-7|.
CASSLERSSYEQYF
TGTGCCAGCAGCTTAGAGAGAAGCTCCTACGAGCAGTACTTC
>TRBV2|TRBD1|TRBJ1-1|.
CASSDGGQGNTEAFF
TGTGCCAGCAGTGATGGTGGACAGGGAAACACTGAAGCTTTCTTT
>TRBV6-1|.|TRBJ2-7|.
CASATKVGGHEQYF
TGTGCCAGCGCCACCAAGGTGGGTGGGCACGAGCAGTACTTC
>TRBV18|TRBD1|TRBJ1-1|.
CASSLGQGTGGNTEAFF
TGTGCCAGCTCACTCGGACAGGGGACGGGGGGAAACACTGAAGCTTTCTTT
>TRBV28|.|TRBJ2-7|.
CASTPGGYYEQYF
TGTGCCAGTACTCCCGGGGGTTATTACGAGCAGTACTTC
>TRBV19|.|TRBJ2-7|once
CASSISGDIPSYEQYF
TGTGCCAGTAGTATATCTGGGGACATCCCCTCCTACGAGCAGTACTTC
>TRBV6-5|.|TRBJ2-7|.
CASSSRGSYEQYF
TGTGCCAGCAGTTCCAGGGGCTCCTACGAGCAGTACTTC
>TRBV19|.|TRBJ1-4|.
CASSGQGREKLFF
TGTGCCAGTAGTGGGCAGGGGAGAGAAAAACTGTTTTTT
>TRBV5-4|TRBD1|TRBJ2-3|.
CASSLLVRGLGDTQYF
TGTGCCAGCAGCTTGTTGGTCAGGGGGCTTGGAGATACGCAGTATTTT
>TRBV6-1|.|TRBJ2-7|few
CASSGHYSYEQYF
TGTGCCAGCAGTGGTCACTACTCCTACGAGCAGTACTTC
>TRBV5-1|TRBD2|TRBJ2-1|.
CASSIPLAGLSYNEQFF
TGCGCCAGCAGCATACCTTTAGCGGGGCTCTCCTACAATGAGCAGTTCTTC
>TRBV7-9|.|TRBJ1-2|.
CSSYQHDYYGYTF
TGTTCCAGCTATCAACACGATTACTATGGCTACACCTTC
>TRBV7-8|.|TRBJ1-4|.
CASNARGAEREKLFF
TGTGCCAGCAACGCACGGGGGGCGGAAAGGGAAAAACTGTTTTTT
>TRBV15|TRBD1|TRBJ2-1|.
CATSRDLGQGVDEQFF
TGTGCCACCAGCAGAGATTTGGGACAGGGGGTAGATGAGCAGTTCTTC
>TRBV9|TRBD1|TRBJ1-6|.
CASSVAGQASYNSPLHF
TGTGCCAGCAGCGTAGCTGGACAGGCCTCCTATAATTCACCCCTCCACTTT
>TRBV7-3|TRBD2|TRBJ2-5|.
CASSSGLAGETQYF
TGTGCCAGCAGCTCCGGACTAGCTGGAGAGACCCAGTACTTC
>TRBV5-1|TRBD2|TRBJ2-7|.
CASQGGGPSYEQYF
TGCGCCAGCCAAGGCGGGGGGCCATCCTACGAGCAGTACTTC
>TRBV28|TRBD2|TRBJ2-1|.
CASLAGGNLYNEQFF
TGTGCCAGCCTAGCGGGAGGCAACCTCTACAATGAGCAGTTCTTC
>TRBV28|TRBD1|TRBJ1-4|.
CATYRGDNEKLFF
TGTGCCACCTACAGGGGTGATAATGAAAAACTGTTTTTT
>TRBV5-4|.|TRBJ2-3|.
CASSLAGTDTQYF
TGTGCCAGCAGCTTAGCGGGCACAGATACGCAGTATTTT
>TRBV4-3|TRBD1|TRBJ2-7|.
CASSQETGTASYEQYF
TGCGCCAGCAGCCAAGAAACCGGGACAGCCTCCTACGAGCAGTACTTC
>TRBV6-5|.|TRBJ1-6|.
CASSYQPGTQIYF
TGTGCCAGCAGCTACCAACCCGGGACTCAGATCTACTTT
>TRBV19|.|TRBJ2-3|.
CASRSTEYTQYF
TGTGCCAGTAGATCGACAGAGTATACGCAGTATTTT
>TRBV19|TRBD1|TRBJ1-1|.
CASSMGQGTEAFF
TGTGCCAGTAGTATGGGACAGGGCACTGAAGCTTTCTTT
>TRBV6-6|.|TRBJ2-2|.
CASSYVQGGLFF
TGTGCCAGCAGTTACGTACAGGGTGGGCTGTTTTTT
>TRBV15|.|TRBJ1-5|once
CATSRDSKREQPQHF
TGTGCCACCAGCAGAGATTCTAAGAGGGAACAGCCCCAGCATTTT
>TRBV5-1|TRBD2|TRBJ2-5|.
CASSPGRVAGVGETQYF
TGCGCCAGCAGCCCCGGAAGAGTAGCGGGGGTGGGAGAGACCCAGTACTTC
>TRBV7-2|.|TRBJ1-4|.
CASSTYHAPNEKLFF
TGTGCCAGCAGCACCTACCATGCCCCTAATGAAAAACTGTTTTTT